This record concerns one T cell receptor (beta chain) sequence. CDR1 MNHEY and CDR2 SMNVEV come from the germline V gene (reference sequence). Between the trimmed V and J ends, which lost 2 bases and 0 bases, there was a span of 12 bases. The CDR3 has 16 amino acids. This sample was taken from a study of T cell changes during pregnancy in multiple sclerosis. Using immunoSEQ multiplex PCR, the repertoire was profiled, and TCRdb retains in-frame clones only, with some absent. The sample gives approximately 44,000 clones, about nine tenths of which show up once; roughly 0.75% is in the top ten. The V gene is TRBV27, the J gene TRBJ2-3, with D possibly matching TRBD2 (7 bases). Specimen: CD4+ T cells from peripheral blood mononuclear cells, collected before pregnancy. The TCR was taken from a female donor with multiple sclerosis, enrolled in a pregnancy study. The CDR3 sequence is CASSLAGGASTDTQYF. CDR3 nucleotides: TGTGCCAGCAGTTTAGCTGGGGGGGCTAGCACAGATACGCAGTATTTT.